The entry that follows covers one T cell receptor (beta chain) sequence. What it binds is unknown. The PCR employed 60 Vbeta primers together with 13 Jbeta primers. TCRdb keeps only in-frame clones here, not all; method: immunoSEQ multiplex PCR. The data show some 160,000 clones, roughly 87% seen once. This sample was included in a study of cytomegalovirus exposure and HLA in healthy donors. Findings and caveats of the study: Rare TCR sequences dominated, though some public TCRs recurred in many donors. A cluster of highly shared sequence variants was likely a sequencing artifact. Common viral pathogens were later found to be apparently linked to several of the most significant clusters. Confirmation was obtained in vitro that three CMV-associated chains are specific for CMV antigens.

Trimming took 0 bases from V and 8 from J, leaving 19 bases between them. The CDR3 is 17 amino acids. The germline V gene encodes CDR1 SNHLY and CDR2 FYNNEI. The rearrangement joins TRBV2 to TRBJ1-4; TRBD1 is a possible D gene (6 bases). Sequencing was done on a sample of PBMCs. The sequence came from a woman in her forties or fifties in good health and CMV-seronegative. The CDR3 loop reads CASSEALRGGRGEKLFF. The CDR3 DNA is TGTGCCAGCAGTGAAGCGCTTAGGGGGGGCCGGGGGGAAAAACTGTTTTTT.